This T cell receptor (beta chain) was identified during a study of shared clonotypes between healthy human individuals (dated by TCRdb to the early 2020s). For the wider study: The cohort comprised a couple of women and a few men aged 18 to 49 years. To estimate repertoire size and how much clonotype sharing occurs between individuals, the study deeply sequenced the blood TCR repertoires of about five healthy adults. Different laboratories and diverse techniques were used to prepare libraries and sequence TCR repertoires, to increase sequencing depth and limit assay-specific biases. Between about 0.94 and 10 billion PBMCs per donor were obtained by leukapheresis.

Donors were healthy HIV-negative adults with no recently reported acute infections or vaccinations. Every donor was a Caucasian adult living in Nashville, Tennessee, USA. In the unsorted samples, 87 million or so PBMCs were counted, and genomic DNA was extracted using the QIAamp DNA Blood Mini kit. Blood was obtained by leukapheresis, after which PBMCs were separated by Ficoll-Histopaque density gradient centrifugation and cryopreserved in liquid nitrogen vapor phase. On the study overall, not on this receptor specifically: Based on pairwise subsampling, the degree of clonotype sharing among donors was expected to be affected by sequencing depth. Sampling was restricted to blood, and TCR repertoires in tissue are likely to differ from TCR repertoires in blood. The small number of donors limited the genetic and exposure-history diversity represented.

Using the deep immunoSEQ assay, multiplex PCR amplified TCR CDR3 regions from genomic DNA. For each cell subset, the extracted genomic DNA was distributed evenly across all wells of several immunoSEQ 96-well plates, and each plate served as one replicate. For unsorted PBMC, each replicate PCR was loaded with 300 to 350 ng genomic DNA, equivalent to roughly 33,000 T cell genomes. Genomic DNA from unsorted PBMC was sequenced over ten immunoSEQ deep assay plates. Purified libraries were quantified with a Qubit 3.0 fluorometer, sized on a Bioanalyzer 2100, and re-quantified with the KAPA Library Quantification kit. Every immunoSEQ 96-well plate was sequenced on a separate single-read 150-cycle Illumina NextSeq 550 flow cell. On the study's bioinformatics: Because the immunoSEQ output held only junctional sequences and lacked quality scores, the filtering could not match the filtering applied to full-length reads. To assign V/J genes and CDR3, sequences were annotated against IMGT germline references using PyIR, a Python wrapper for IgBLAST v1.9. Reads with weak V/J assignments (E-value above 1e-6), missing CDR3, stop codons, out-of-frame junctions, or ambiguous translated residues were removed. V3J clonotypes were defined as sequences sharing an identical inferred V gene, J gene, and CDR3 amino acid sequence. To compute the percentage overlap between repertoires, the number of shared unique clonotypes was divided by the size of the smaller repertoire. Richness of each repertoire was evaluated using RTK rarefaction, the Chao1 estimator, and Recon v2.1 estimates of unobserved clonotypes. TCRdb provides this immuneACCESS table in a form limited to in-frame rearrangements. Some clones are lacking; in checked studies, under half of them reflect an unresolved V gene, and why the rest are absent is not known. V and J calls and clone size are copied from that table; D and trimming were computed from the DNA. The sample table contains around 500,000 clones; only one count was recorded for 70% to 80% of them. Less than 15% of the sample is in the top ten clones.

Cut back by 5 bases and 10 bases, the V and J ends lie 14 bases apart. Including the terminal cysteine and phenylalanine, the CDR3 comprises 12 residues. Of the read, only the CDR3 DNA is kept; its 36 bases are in frame from base 1. In the germline V gene (reference sequence), CDR1 corresponds to SEHNR and CDR2 to FQNEAQ. As regards this clone: Its antigen is currently not known. One base away there is no much larger clone; base qualities are not given.

Sequencing was done on a sample of PBMCs. Recombination linked TRBV7-9 to TRBJ2-5; confidence is insufficient to name the D gene. The sequence was obtained from a woman aged 35 to 49 in good health. Some clones in this sample may be carry-over from other donors' samples. The DNA sequence follows: TGTGCCAGCAGCCTTCCCCTAGGAGTCCAGTACTTC. Translation gives CASSLPLGVQYF.